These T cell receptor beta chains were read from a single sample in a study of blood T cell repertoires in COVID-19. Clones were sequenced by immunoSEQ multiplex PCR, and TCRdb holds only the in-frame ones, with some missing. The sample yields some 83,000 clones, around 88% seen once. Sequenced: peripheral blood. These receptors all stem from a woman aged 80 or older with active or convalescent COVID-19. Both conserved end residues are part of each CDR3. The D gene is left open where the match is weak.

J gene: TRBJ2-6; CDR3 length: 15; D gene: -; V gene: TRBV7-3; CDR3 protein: CASSVGSSGANVLTF; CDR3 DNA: TGTGCCAGCAGCGTAGGGAGCTCTGGGGCCAACGTCCTGACTTTC
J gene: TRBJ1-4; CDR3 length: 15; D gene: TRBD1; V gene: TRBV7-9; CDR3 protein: CASSRTGTGVEKLFF; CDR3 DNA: TGTGCCAGCAGCAGAACCGGGACAGGGGTTGAAAAACTGTTTTTT
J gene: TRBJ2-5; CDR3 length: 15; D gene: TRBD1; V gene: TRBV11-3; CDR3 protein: CASSLGTGPQETQYF; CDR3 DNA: TGTGCCAGCAGCTTAGGGACAGGGCCGCAAGAGACCCAGTACTTC
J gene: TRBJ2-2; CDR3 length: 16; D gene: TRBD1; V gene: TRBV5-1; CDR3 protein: CASSPPGQGNTGELFF; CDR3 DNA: TGCGCCAGCAGCCCGCCGGGACAGGGGAACACCGGGGAGCTGTTTTTT
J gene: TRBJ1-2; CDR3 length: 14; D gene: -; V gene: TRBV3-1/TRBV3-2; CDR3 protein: CASSQDHSNYGYTF; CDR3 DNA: TGTGCCAGCAGCCAAGATCACAGTAACTATGGCTACACCTTC
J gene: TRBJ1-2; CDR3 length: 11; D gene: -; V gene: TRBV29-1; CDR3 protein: CSVDRDYGYTF; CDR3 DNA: TGCAGCGTCGACCGGGACTATGGCTACACCTTC
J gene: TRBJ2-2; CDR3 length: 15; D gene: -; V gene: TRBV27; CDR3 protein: CASSFWPPKTGELFF; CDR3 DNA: TGTGCCAGCAGTTTTTGGCCCCCAAAAACCGGGGAGCTGTTTTTT
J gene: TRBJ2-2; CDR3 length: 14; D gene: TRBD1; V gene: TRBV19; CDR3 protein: CASKDRGLTGELFF; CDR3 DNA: TGTGCCAGTAAAGACAGGGGGCTTACCGGGGAGCTGTTTTTT
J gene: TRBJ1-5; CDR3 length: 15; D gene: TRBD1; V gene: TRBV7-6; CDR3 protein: CASSLEDRAGQPQHF; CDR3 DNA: TGTGCCAGCAGCTTAGAGGACAGGGCAGGTCAGCCCCAGCATTTT
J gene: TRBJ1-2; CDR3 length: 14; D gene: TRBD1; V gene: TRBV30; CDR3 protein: CAHRRGQKAYGYTF; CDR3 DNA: TGTGCCCATAGAAGGGGACAGAAGGCCTATGGCTACACCTTC
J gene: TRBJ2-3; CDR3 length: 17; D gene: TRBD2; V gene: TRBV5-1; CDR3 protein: CASSLAPSGGSADTQYF; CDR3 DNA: TGCGCCAGCAGCTTGGCCCCGAGCGGGGGGTCCGCAGATACGCAGTATTTT
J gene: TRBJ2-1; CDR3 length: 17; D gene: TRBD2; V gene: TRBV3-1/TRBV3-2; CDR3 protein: CASSQVRSTSGDNEQFF; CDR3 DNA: TGTGCCAGCAGCCAAGTGAGGTCGACTAGCGGGGACAATGAGCAGTTCTTC
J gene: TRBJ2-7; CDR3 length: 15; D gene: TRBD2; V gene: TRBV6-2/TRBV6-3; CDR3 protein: CASSSPVAGVYEQYF; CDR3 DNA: TGTGCCAGCAGTTCCCCGGTCGCGGGGGTCTACGAGCAGTACTTC
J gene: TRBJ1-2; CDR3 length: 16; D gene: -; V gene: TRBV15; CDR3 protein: CATSSLAGTGDYGYTF; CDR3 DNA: TGTGCCACCAGCAGCCTGGCGGGAACTGGTGACTATGGCTACACCTTC
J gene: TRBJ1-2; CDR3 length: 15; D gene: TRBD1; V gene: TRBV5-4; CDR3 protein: CASSLGAKRTGGYTF; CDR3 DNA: TGTGCCAGCAGCTTGGGCGCAAAGAGGACAGGGGGCTACACCTTC
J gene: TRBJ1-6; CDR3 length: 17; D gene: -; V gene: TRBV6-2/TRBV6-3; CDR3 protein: CASSYPGQNWYNSPLHF; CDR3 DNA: TGTGCCAGCAGTTACCCCGGACAGAATTGGTATAATTCACCCCTCCACTTT
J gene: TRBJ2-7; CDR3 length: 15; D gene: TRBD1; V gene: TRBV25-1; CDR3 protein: CASSDVRQGSYEQYF; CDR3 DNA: TGTGCCAGCAGTGACGTTAGACAGGGCTCCTACGAGCAGTACTTC
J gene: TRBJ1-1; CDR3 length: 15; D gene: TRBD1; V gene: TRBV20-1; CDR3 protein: CSASPWDRGVTEAFF; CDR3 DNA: TGCAGTGCTAGTCCCTGGGACAGGGGGGTCACTGAAGCTTTCTTT
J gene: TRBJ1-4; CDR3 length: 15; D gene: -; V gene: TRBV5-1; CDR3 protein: CASSLLGPPNEKLFF; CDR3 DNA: TGCGCCAGCAGCTTATTGGGCCCACCGAATGAAAAACTGTTTTTT
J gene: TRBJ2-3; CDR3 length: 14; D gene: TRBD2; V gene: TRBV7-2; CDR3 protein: CASSYRGDTDTQYF; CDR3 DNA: TGTGCCAGCAGCTATCGGGGGGACACAGATACGCAGTATTTT
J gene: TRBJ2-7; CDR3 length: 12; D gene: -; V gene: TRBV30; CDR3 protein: CAWSKRAYEQYF; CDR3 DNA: TGTGCCTGGAGTAAGAGGGCCTACGAGCAGTACTTC
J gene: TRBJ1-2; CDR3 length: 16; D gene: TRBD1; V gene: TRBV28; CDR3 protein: CASSLGGQGAYYGYTF; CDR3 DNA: TGTGCCAGCAGTTTGGGAGGACAGGGGGCATACTATGGCTACACCTTC
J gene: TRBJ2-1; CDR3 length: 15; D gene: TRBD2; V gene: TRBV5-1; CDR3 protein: CASSLTTSGDNEQFF; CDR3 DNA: TGCGCCAGCAGCTTAACGACTAGCGGGGACAATGAGCAGTTCTTC